This T cell receptor (beta chain) is from a study of sequential checkpoint blockade in melanoma. Indicated treatment: randomized to nivolumab then ipilimumab (arm A) or the reverse (arm B). DNA-damaging chemotherapy had not been given to any patient beforehand. Assay used: immunoSEQ multiplex PCR; TCRdb lists only in-frame clones, some missing. The sample has 25,000 to 30,000 clones; approximately 75% are singletons. With 4 bases removed from V and 5 bases from J, the gap between germline ends came to 9 bases. The CDR3 covers 12 residues. CDR1 is MGHRA and CDR2 is YSYEKL in the germline V gene. Only a few counts were recorded for this clone. Other DNA sequences in this specimen translate into the identical CDR3.

The chain is built from TRBV4-1 and TRBJ2-7; TRBD1 is a possible D gene (7 bases). This clonotype originated in a human donor with melanoma. Specimen: CD8+ T cells sorted from blood (inferred from file names), collected from a patient given nivolumab and ipilimumab in sequence. CDR3 nucleotide sequence: TGCGCCAGCAGCCCCAGGGGGGACGAGCAGTACTTC. It yields the protein CASSPRGDEQYF.